The 17 T cell receptor beta chains given below trace back to one sample, sequenced in a study of T-cell memory formation after mild COVID-19. TCRdb passed the 5' RACE reads through MiXCR, listing each CDR3 protein once. The table includes roughly 180,000 distinct CDR3 sequences, approximately 18% detected once. The specimen sequenced was PBMCs or a T cell subset sorted from them (not recorded which). The receptors were sampled from a man aged 18 to 30 who had mild COVID-19 (a few samples of this study predate the infection). Cell type and time point are not known.

The chain is built from TRBV7-2 and TRBJ1-6; no clear D. This CDR3 has 13 residues. CDR1 is SGHTA, CDR2 FQGNSA, per germline. V lost 6 bases to trimming and J lost 10 bases, with 13 bases between them. The CDR3 DNA reads as TGTGCCAGCAGTTACCCCGGGGTCTCACCCCTCCACTTT. Translating gives CASSYPGVSPLHF.

In its sample, this clonotype was seen a few times. The rearrangement uses TRBV4-1 and TRBJ2-2, with TRBD1 matching 12 bases. There are 16 residues in the CDR3. Germline loops: CDR1 MGHRA, CDR2 YSYEKL. With V trimmed by 4 bases and J by 6 bases, 6 bases remained unmatched. The CDR3 spells CASSPSGTGGPGELFF. CDR3 sequence (DNA): TGCGCCAGCAGCCCCTCCGGGACAGGGGGCCCCGGGGAGCTGTTTTTT.

This sequence joins TRBV6-5 and TRBJ1-5; TRBD1 matches at 9 bases. The CDR3 has 15 residues. Germline V CDR1 and CDR2: MNHEY, SVGAGI. V shed 6 bases and J 6 bases; nucleotides not matched to a gene: 9. CDR3 in DNA: TGTGCCAGCAGACCGACAGGGGGGTATAGTCAGCCCCAGCATTTT. Translating gives CASRPTGGYSQPQHF.

The V gene is TRBV27, the J gene TRBJ2-4, with D perhaps matching TRBD2 (7 bases). Trimming stripped 4 bases from V and 2 bases from J, with 12 bases between. CDR1 MNHEY and CDR2 SMNVEV come from the germline V gene (reference sequence). This CDR3 has 15 residues. The CDR3 spells CASSWGGLSKNIQYF. CDR3 bases: TGTGCCAGCAGTTGGGGGGGCCTCTCCAAAAACATTCAGTACTTC.

This sequence joins TRBV7-2 and TRBJ2-3, with D perhaps matching TRBD2 (5 bases). The CDR3 loop spans 15 amino acids. CDR1 is SGHTA and CDR2 is FQGNSA in the germline V gene. Trimming left V 4 bases short and J 3 bases short, with 14 bases between. As DNA, the CDR3 is TGTGCCAGCAGCTCCGGAGCGGTCTCTACAGATACGCAGTATTTT. Its translation: CASSSGAVSTDTQYF.

In this sample, this clonotype turned up a few times. The rearrangement uses TRBV7-2 and TRBJ2-7, with 7 bases fitting TRBD1. Trimming removed 5 bases from V and 7 bases from J; junction bases left unmatched: 8. CDR1 is SGHTA, CDR2 FQGNSA, per germline. This CDR3 comprises 13 residues. The CDR3: CASSPDRAREQYV. CDR3 coding DNA: TGTGCCAGCAGCCCCGACAGGGCTCGGGAGCAGTACGTC.

The rearrangement links TRBV5-1 to TRBJ1-1; D might be TRBD1 (5 bases). CDR1 is SGHRS and CDR2 is YFSETQ in the germline V gene. V was pared by 2 bases and J by 8 bases, with 16 bases between. The CDR3 totals 14 residues. Here the CDR3 reads CASSLPDTPYEAFF. The DNA of the CDR3 is TGCGCCAGCAGCTTACCGGACACGCCGTACGAAGCTTTCTTT.

This clonotype has only a few counts. The V call is TRBV5-1, the J call TRBJ1-2, with 8 bases that match TRBD1. V was pared by 0 bases and J by 6 bases, with 10 bases of the junction left unmatched. CDR3 length equals 16 residues. Germline V gene lookup returns CDR1 SGHRS and CDR2 YFSETQ. CDR3 loop: CASSLAPGGAGDGYTF. CDR3 coding DNA: TGCGCCAGCAGCTTGGCCCCAGGGGGCGCGGGAGATGGCTACACCTTC.

This clonotype was detected a few times. The gene calls are TRBV7-2 and TRBJ1-6; possible D gene TRBD1, 5 bases. Germline-derived CDR1 and CDR2 are SGHTA and FQGNSA. The V end was cut by 5 bases, the J end by 3 bases, with 11 bases between. The CDR3 runs to 15 residues. This chain's CDR3 is CASSPRDGYNSPLHF. Here the CDR3 DNA reads TGTGCCAGCAGCCCTCGGGACGGCTATAATTCACCCCTCCACTTT.

The V gene is TRBV20-1, the J gene TRBJ2-2; no reliable D call. The CDR3 has 13 amino acids. Deletions cut 5 bases from V and 3 bases from J, with 10 bases between. The germline gives CDR1 DFQATT, CDR2 SNEGSKA (reference sequence). CDR3 DNA sequence: TGCAGTGCTCACGGGCCATACACCGGGGAGCTGTTTTTT. This gives the protein CSAHGPYTGELFF.

The rearrangement joins TRBV5-1 to TRBJ2-3, with TRBD2 as a possible D gene (6 bases). This CDR3 spans 15 amino acids. Germline values: CDR1 SGHRS, CDR2 YFSETQ. V lost 0 bases and J lost 3, with 11 bases in between. This CDR3 reads CASSLGGVLTDTQYF. The CDR3 nucleotides read TGCGCCAGCAGCTTGGGCGGGGTTCTAACAGATACGCAGTATTTT.

The table lists this clonotype with a few counts. The V and J genes are TRBV10-3 and TRBJ1-1; TRBD1 matches 7 bases. The CDR3 runs to 16 residues. Per germline, CDR1 ENHRY and CDR2 SYGVKD. The V and J ends lost 1 base and 5 bases, in that order; junction bases with no gene match: 10. In nucleotides, the CDR3 is TGTGCCATCAGTGAGTTTGCCGGACAGGCGGGGACTGAAGCTTTCTTT. As protein: CAISEFAGQAGTEAFF.

This clonotype was seen a handful of times. This chain uses TRBV20-1 with TRBJ2-1; D possibly uses TRBD1 or TRBD2 (5 bases each). The CDR3 spans 13 residues. Germline CDR1 reads DFQATT; CDR2 reads SNEGSKA (reference sequence). The V end was cut by 3 bases, the J end by 4 bases, with 10 bases between. CDR3 nucleotides: TGCAGTGCTAGCCGGGGACCTTACAATGAGCAGTTCTTC. This codes for CSASRGPYNEQFF.

This clonotype was seen more than once but under ten times. This rearrangement joins TRBV6-2 or TRBV6-3 to TRBJ1-4; 10 bases are shared with TRBD1. The germline V gene encodes CDR1 MNHEY and CDR2 SVGEGT. The CDR3 is 14 residues long. Trimming cost V 8 bases and J 8 bases; bases outside gene matches: 8. The DNA of the CDR3 is TGTGCCAGCCGCCCGGGACAGGGGAACGAAAAACTGTTTTTT. Its translation: CASRPGQGNEKLFF.

The V and J genes are TRBV3-2 and TRBJ2-3; the table assigns TRBD2, which was not confirmed against the DNA. TRBV3-2 is flagged as a pseudogene. The length of the CDR3 is 17 residues. The CDR3: CASSQEWLAGGTDTQYF. DNA for the CDR3: TGTGCCAGCAGCCAAGAGTGGCTAGCGGGGGGGACAGATACGCAGTATTTT.

The genes are TRBV3-1 and TRBJ2-2; D is unclear. The CDR3 covers 13 residues. Per germline, CDR1 LGHDT and CDR2 YNNKEL (reference sequence). Trimming stripped 6 bases from V and 5 bases from J, with 10 bases between. The CDR3 spells CASSPQVTGELFF. In DNA, the CDR3 is TGTGCCAGCAGTCCTCAGGTGACCGGGGAGCTGTTTTTT.

This clonotype was found a few times. The CDR3 here is CASSPRDSGEKLFF. The DNA of the CDR3 is TGTGCCAGCAGCCCCCGTGACAGCGGTGAAAAACTGTTTTTT. The V gene is TRBV7-6, the J gene TRBJ1-4; D is possibly TRBD1 (5 bases). Trimming pared 5 bases from V and 7 bases from J, leaving 14 bases between. CDR1 and CDR2 from the germline V gene are SGHVS and FNYEAQ. The CDR3 spans 14 residues. Drawing the rest from reference TRBV7-6 and TRBJ1-4, the complete variable domain is GAGVSQSPRYKVTKRGQDVALRCDPISGHVSLYWYRQALGQGPEFLTYFNYEAQQDKSGLPNDRFSAERPEGSISTLTIQRTEQRDSAMYRCASSPRDSGEKLFFGSGTQLSVL.